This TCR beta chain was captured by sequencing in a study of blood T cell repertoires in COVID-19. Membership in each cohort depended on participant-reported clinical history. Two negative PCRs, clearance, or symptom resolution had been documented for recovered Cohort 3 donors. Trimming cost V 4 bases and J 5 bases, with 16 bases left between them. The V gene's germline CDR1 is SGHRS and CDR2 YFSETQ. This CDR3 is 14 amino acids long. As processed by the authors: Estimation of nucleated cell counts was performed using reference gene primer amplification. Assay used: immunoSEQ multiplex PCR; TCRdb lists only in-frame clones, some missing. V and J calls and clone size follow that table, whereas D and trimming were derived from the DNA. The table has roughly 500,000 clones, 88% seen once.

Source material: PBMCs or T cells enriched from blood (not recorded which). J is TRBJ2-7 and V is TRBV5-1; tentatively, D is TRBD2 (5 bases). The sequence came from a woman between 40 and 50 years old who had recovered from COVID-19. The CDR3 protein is CASSVRASWDEQYF. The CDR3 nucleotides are TGCGCCAGCAGCGTGAGGGCTAGTTGGGACGAGCAGTACTTC. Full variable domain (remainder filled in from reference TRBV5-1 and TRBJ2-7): KAGVTQTPRYLIKTRGQQVTLSCSPISGHRSVSWYQQTPGQGLQFLFEYFSETQRNKGNFPGRFSGRQFSNSRSEMNVSTLELGDSALYLCASSVRASWDEQYFGPGTRLTVT.